This TCR beta chain was recovered during a study of blood T cell repertoires in COVID-19. Overall study: Acute and convalescent COVID-19 samples came from the United States, Italy and Spain.

Study processing details: Amplification with reference gene primers provided the estimates of nucleated cell counts. Clones were read by immunoSEQ multiplex PCR, and TCRdb kept only the in-frame ones, dropping some. That table is the source of V, J and clone size, and D and trimming were worked out from the DNA. The sample includes around 200,000 clones, around 75% of them seen just once. Germline CDR1 reads MDHEN; CDR2 reads SYDVKM. This CDR3 comprises 15 residues. The ends lost 3 bases at V and 5 bases at J; junction bases unmatched: 5. This TCR was sampled from a human donor in a cohort sampled during active COVID-19. Sequencing used peripheral blood. The chain uses TRBV28 and TRBJ1-5, with 9 bases identical to TRBD1. The DNA for the CDR3 is TGTGCCAGCAGTTTTCGGGACAGGGTTTATCAGCCCCAGCATTTT. Translating it yields CASSFRDRVYQPQHF. The variable domain in full, completed from reference TRBV28 and TRBJ1-5, reads DVKVTQSSRYLVKRTGEKVFLECVQDMDHENMFWYRQDPGLGLRLIYFSYDVKMKEKGDIPEGYSVSREKKERFSLILESASTNQTSMYLCASSFRDRVYQPQHFGDGTRLSIL.